The present entry profiles one T cell receptor (beta chain) with its context. Antigen unknown. Unique molecular identifiers were present in the TCR beta cDNA libraries. One entry per CDR3 protein, called by TCRdb with MiXCR from the PCR reads. The table has about 430,000 distinct CDR3 sequences, roughly 38% seen once; the top ten hold around 8%. The V gene's germline CDR1 is SEHNR and CDR2 FQNEAQ (reference sequence). The junction had 12 bases not matched to a gene; V was cut back by 5 bases and J by 6 bases. This CDR3 spans 16 amino acids. The data belong to a study of post-analysis software for immune sequencing data. Study-level findings and limits: Normalized Chao1 diversity in multiple sclerosis patients fell significantly below that of controls. By F measure, samples from a shared preparation batch strongly co-clustered. TRBV segments more frequent in patients than in controls numbered several and included TRBV5-6, TRBV5-1 and TRBV20-1.

The V gene is TRBV7-9, the J gene TRBJ1-4; 7 nucleotides match TRBD1. The receptor comes from a girl under 10 years old with multiple sclerosis. The sample consisted of blood. CDR3 nucleotide sequence: TGTGCCAGCAGCCCAGGGGGTCGAGGCTGGGATGAAAAACTGTTTTTT. It is translated as CASSPGGRGWDEKLFF.